The 16 T cell receptor beta chains listed next were all sequenced from one sample in a study of beta chain features in type 1 diabetes. The authors reverse transcribed all of the isolated RNA, so sequencing captured expressed TCRB transcripts. The assay was immunoSEQ multiplex PCR, and TCRdb's table has in-frame clones only and misses some. The sample contains roughly 300,000 clones, 14% of which appear only once. Sequencing used central memory CD4+ T cells from blood. Receptors originate from a man aged 25 to 45 in good health.

This clone was seen a few times. The chain joins TRBV5-1 to TRBJ2-4; D is ambiguous. Trimming took off 0 bases at V and 7 bases at J, with 11 bases between the two ends. The CDR3 contains 14 residues. Germline V CDR1 and CDR2: SGHRS, YFSETQ. CDR3 in DNA: TGCGCCAGCAGCTTGGACTTACGTGGCAACATTCAGTACTTC. Translation: CASSLDLRGNIQYF.

This chain connects TRBV27 to TRBJ1-1; 8 nucleotides match TRBD1. The V segment lost 7 bases and the J segment 0 bases; nucleotides outside the gene matches: 4. This CDR3 comprises 14 residues. CDR1 MNHEY and CDR2 SMNVEV come from the germline V gene (reference sequence). This CDR3 reads CASKRQGMNTEAFF. DNA for the CDR3: TGTGCCAGCAAGCGACAGGGGATGAACACTGAAGCTTTCTTT.

The chain's CDR3 is CASSLDLAGGREQYV. CDR3 in DNA: TGTGCCAGCAGCTTAGATCTAGCGGGAGGACGGGAGCAGTACGTC. The chain employs TRBV11-3 and TRBJ2-7; TRBD2 matches 11 bases. Germline CDR1 SGHNT, CDR2 YENEEA. V lost 0 bases to trimming and J lost 7 bases; unmatched junction nucleotides: 5. The CDR3 consists of 15 residues.

There are a few counts of this clone. The rearrangement links TRBV4-3 to TRBJ1-1; 10 bases align to TRBD1. The CDR3 has 14 residues. V trimming: 0 bases; J trimming: 10 bases; junction bases outside the gene matches: 5. The germline CDR1 and CDR2 sequences are LGHNA and YSLEER. CDR3 nucleotides: TGCGCCAGCAGCCAAGAGACAGGGGGCATGGGAGCTTTCTTT. Its translation is CASSQETGGMGAFF.

The chain links TRBV7-2 to TRBJ2-1, with 11 bases that match TRBD2. Germline values: CDR1 SGHTA, CDR2 FQGNSA. This CDR3 spans 16 amino acids. V lost 3 bases to trimming and J lost 4 bases; unmatched junction nucleotides: 5. This chain's CDR3 is CASSFYRLAGYNEQFF. The CDR3, as DNA: TGTGCCAGCAGCTTTTACCGACTAGCGGGGTACAATGAGCAGTTCTTC.

Only a few counts were recorded for this clone. A much bigger clone sits one base away, suggesting this may be a read error. J is TRBJ2-7 and V is TRBV21-1; the table's D call, TRBD2, was not checked against the DNA. TRBV21-1 represents a pseudogene. The CDR3 consists of 12 residues. The CDR3 sequence is CASSSGTYEQYF. The CDR3 DNA reads as TGTGCCAGCAGTTCCGGGACCTACGAGCAGTACTTC.

The rearrangement joins TRBV7-2 to TRBJ1-2; D gene ambiguous. Trimming took 1 base from V and 9 from J, leaving 18 bases between them. This CDR3 spans 15 amino acids. CDR1 and CDR2 from the germline V gene are SGHTA and FQGNSA. The CDR3 spells CASSLEVPSPQRYTF. In DNA form, the CDR3 reads TGTGCCAGCAGCTTAGAGGTCCCCTCCCCTCAGCGCTACACCTTC.

This clone has only a few counts. CDR3 in DNA: TGCAGTGCTGCAATGTCTACGCAGTATTTT. It codes for CSAAMSTQYF. V and J are TRBV20-1 and TRBJ2-3, with unresolved D. Germline V CDR1 and CDR2: DFQATT, SNEGSKA (reference sequence). The CDR3 is 10 residues long. The V end lost 5 bases, the J end lost 8 bases, and 8 bases lay between the germline ends.

This clone was counted at least ten times. The J gene is TRBJ2-7, the V gene TRBV10-3, with TRBD2 as a possible D gene (6 bases). The CDR3 covers 11 residues. Germline lookup yields CDR1 ENHRY and CDR2 SYGVKD. V was pared by 10 bases and J by 3 bases, with 10 bases between. CDR3 in amino acids: CATGTDYEQYF. The CDR3, as DNA: TGTGCCACCGGGACTGACTACGAGCAGTACTTC.

A few counts support this clone. The V and J genes are TRBV5-4 and TRBJ1-4; D uncertain. Trimming cost V 4 bases and J 1 base, with 5 bases left between them. The CDR3 is 13 amino acids. In germline, CDR1 is SGHNT, CDR2 YYREEE (reference sequence). The CDR3 DNA is TGTGCCAGCAGCCGGGGAACTAATGAAAAACTGTTTTTT. It yields the protein CASSRGTNEKLFF. The full variable domain, completed using reference TRBV5-4 and TRBJ1-4, is ETGVTQSPTHLIKTRGQQVTLRCSSQSGHNTVSWYQQALGQGPQFIFQYYREEENGRGNFPPRFSGLQFPNYSSELNVNALELDDSALYLCASSRGTNEKLFFGSGTQLSVL.

This clone has only a few counts. This chain connects TRBV28 to TRBJ2-1; 11 bases are a match to TRBD2. V trimming: 6 bases; J trimming: 5 bases; junction bases outside the gene matches: 12. This CDR3 is 17 amino acids long. Per the germline V gene, CDR1 is MDHEN and CDR2 is SYDVKM. This CDR3 is CASSALTGTSGNNEQFF. The CDR3 coding sequence is TGTGCCAGCAGCGCTTTAACCGGGACTAGCGGCAACAATGAGCAGTTCTTC.

This clone was seen a few times. The chain is built from TRBV14 and TRBJ2-2; D tentatively fits TRBD1 or TRBD2 (6 bases each). Trimming removed 5 bases from V and 6 bases from J, with 10 bases in between. This CDR3 region has 13 residues. Germline assignment: CDR1 SGHDN and CDR2 FVKESK. CDR3 sequence (DNA): TGTGCCAGCAGCGTTGGGGGGCCCGGGGAGCTGTTTTTT. It is translated as CASSVGGPGELFF.

This clone has a handful of counts. At one end, the junction sequence differs from germline, possibly due to a read error. The V call is TRBV6-1, the J call TRBJ1-1, with D possibly TRBD1 on 5 matching bases. The germline V gene encodes CDR1 MNHNS and CDR2 SASEGT. The length of the CDR3 is 15 residues. CDR3 DNA: TGTGCCATCAGTGCGGTCGGTAGGGGGAACACTGAAGCTTTCTTT. Translation gives CAISAVGRGNTEAFF.

The chain couples TRBV6-5 to TRBJ2-1; the match to TRBD2 covers 8 bases. The CDR3 loop spans 15 amino acids. CDR1 and CDR2 from the germline V gene are MNHEY and SVGAGI. Losses at the gene ends were 0 bases for V and 8 bases for J; bases not matched to a gene: 6. The CDR3 region is CASSYSINGRDEQFF. In DNA, the CDR3 is TGTGCCAGCAGTTACTCGATTAACGGGAGGGATGAGCAGTTCTTC.

The chain recombines TRBV5-1 with TRBJ2-3; either TRBD1 or TRBD2 may supply D (5 bases each). Trimming took 0 bases from V and 1 from J, leaving 15 bases between them. CDR1 is SGHRS, CDR2 YFSETQ, per germline. This CDR3 comprises 17 residues. The CDR3 nucleotides read TGCGCCAGCAGCTTGGGTGGGACGTCCAGGGGCACAGATACGCAGTATTTT. Translating gives CASSLGGTSRGTDTQYF.

The V and J genes are TRBV10-3 and TRBJ2-7; D might be TRBD1 (6 bases). Per germline, CDR1 ENHRY and CDR2 SYGVKD. The germline V and J ends were trimmed by 3 bases and 4 bases, with 22 bases remaining between them. The CDR3 has 17 residues. The CDR3 DNA sequence: TGTGCCATCAGTGATTCCCACCTCCCACAGGGCGGGTACGAGCAGTACTTC. Its translation is CAISDSHLPQGGYEQYF.